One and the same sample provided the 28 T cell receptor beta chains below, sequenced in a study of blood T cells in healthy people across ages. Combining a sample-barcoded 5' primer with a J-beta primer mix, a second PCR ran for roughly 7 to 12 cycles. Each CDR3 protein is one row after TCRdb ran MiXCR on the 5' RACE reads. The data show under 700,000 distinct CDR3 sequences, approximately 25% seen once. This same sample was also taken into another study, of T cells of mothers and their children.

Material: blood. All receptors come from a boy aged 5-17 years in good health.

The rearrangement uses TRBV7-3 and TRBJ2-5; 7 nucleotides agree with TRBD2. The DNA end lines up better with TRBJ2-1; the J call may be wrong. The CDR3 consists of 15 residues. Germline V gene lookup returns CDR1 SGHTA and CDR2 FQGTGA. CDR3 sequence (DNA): TGTGCCAGCAGCTTAGGGCCAGCGGGGCGGAATGAGCAGTTCTTC. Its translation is CASSLGPAGRNEQFF.

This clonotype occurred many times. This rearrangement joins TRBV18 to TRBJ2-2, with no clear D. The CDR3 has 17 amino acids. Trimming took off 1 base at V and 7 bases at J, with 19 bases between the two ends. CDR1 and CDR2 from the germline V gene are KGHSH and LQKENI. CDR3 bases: TGTGCCAGCTCACCACGGTCCCTCTCATCAATGGACGGGGAGCTGTTTTTT. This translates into CASSPRSLSSMDGELFF.

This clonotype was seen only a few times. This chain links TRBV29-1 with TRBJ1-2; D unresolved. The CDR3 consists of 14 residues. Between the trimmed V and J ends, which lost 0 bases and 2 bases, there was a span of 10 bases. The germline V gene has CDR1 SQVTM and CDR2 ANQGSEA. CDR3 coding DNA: TGCAGCGTTGAAGATCCGGAGGGCAACTATGGCTACACCTTC. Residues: CSVEDPEGNYGYTF.

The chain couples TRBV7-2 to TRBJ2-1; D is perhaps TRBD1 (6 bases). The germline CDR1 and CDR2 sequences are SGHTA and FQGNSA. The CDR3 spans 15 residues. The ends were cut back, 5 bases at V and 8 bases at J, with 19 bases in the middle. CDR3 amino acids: CASSARGGVFDEQFF. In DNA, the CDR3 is TGTGCCAGCAGCGCTCGTGGGGGCGTGTTCGATGAGCAGTTCTTC.

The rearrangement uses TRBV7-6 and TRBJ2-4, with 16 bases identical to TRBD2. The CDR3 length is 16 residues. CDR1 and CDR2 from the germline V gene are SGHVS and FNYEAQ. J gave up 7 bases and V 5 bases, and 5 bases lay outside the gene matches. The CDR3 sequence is CASSPGLAGGLNIQYF. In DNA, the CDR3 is TGTGCCAGCAGCCCGGGACTAGCGGGGGGGCTGAACATTCAGTACTTC.

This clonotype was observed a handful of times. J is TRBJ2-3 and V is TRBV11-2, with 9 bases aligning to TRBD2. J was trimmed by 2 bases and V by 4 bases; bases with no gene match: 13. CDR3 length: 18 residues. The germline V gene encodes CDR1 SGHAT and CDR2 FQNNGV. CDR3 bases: TGTGCCAGCAGCTCCAACCCGCGACTAGCGGAGAACACAGATACGCAGTATTTT. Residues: CASSSNPRLAENTDTQYF.

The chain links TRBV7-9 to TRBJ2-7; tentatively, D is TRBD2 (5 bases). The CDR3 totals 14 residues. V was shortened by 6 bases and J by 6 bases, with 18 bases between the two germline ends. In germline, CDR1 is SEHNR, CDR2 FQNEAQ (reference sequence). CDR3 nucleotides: TGTGCCAGCAGGGATGGACTCCGGACTGGCGAGCAGTACTTC. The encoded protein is CASRDGLRTGEQYF.

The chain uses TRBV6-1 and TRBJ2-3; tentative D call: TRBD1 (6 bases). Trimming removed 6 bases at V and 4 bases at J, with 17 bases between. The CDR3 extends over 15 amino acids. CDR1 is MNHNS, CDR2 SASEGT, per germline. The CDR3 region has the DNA TGTGCCAGCAGAACAGGGAATTCAGGTGCAGATACGCAGTATTTT. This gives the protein CASRTGNSGADTQYF.

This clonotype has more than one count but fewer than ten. The CDR3 spells CASSRWGGTGNTIYF. The CDR3 DNA is TGTGCCAGCAGCCGGTGGGGGGGAACTGGAAACACCATATATTTT. The V gene is TRBV6-6, the J gene TRBJ1-3, with D possibly being TRBD1 (5 bases). The germline CDR1 and CDR2 sequences are MNHNY and SVGAGI (reference sequence). This CDR3 is 15 amino acids long. Deletions cut 6 bases from V and 2 bases from J, with 14 bases between.

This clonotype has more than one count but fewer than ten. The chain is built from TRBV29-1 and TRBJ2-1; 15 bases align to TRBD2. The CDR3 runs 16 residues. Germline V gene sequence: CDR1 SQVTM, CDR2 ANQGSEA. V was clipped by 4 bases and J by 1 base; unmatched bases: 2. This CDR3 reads CSVAGLAGGSYNEQFF. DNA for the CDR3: TGCAGCGTTGCGGGACTAGCGGGAGGATCCTACAATGAGCAGTTCTTC.

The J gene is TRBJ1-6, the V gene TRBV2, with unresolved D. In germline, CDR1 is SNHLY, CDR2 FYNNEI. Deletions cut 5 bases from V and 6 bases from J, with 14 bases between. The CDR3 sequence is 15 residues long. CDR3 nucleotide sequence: TGTGCCAGCAGTTTGAGTACAGAAGTTAATTCACCCCTCCACTTT. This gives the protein CASSLSTEVNSPLHF.

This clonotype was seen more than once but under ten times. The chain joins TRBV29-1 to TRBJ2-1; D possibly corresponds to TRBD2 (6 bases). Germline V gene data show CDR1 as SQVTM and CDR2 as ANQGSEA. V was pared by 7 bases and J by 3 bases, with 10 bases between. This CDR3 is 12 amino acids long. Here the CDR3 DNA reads TGCAGCGAATCGGGGGACTACAATGAGCAGTTCTTC. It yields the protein CSESGDYNEQFF.

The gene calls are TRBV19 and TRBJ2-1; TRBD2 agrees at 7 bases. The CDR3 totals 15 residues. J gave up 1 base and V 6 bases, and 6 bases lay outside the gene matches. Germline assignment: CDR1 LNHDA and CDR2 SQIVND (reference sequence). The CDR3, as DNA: TGTGCCAGTAGCTTGACTAGCCATTCCTACAATGAGCAGTTCTTC. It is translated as CASSLTSHSYNEQFF.

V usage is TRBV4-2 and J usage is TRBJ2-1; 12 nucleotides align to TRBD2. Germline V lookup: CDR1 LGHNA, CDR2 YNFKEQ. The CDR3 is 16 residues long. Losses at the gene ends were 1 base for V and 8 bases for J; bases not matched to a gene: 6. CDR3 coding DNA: TGTGCCAGCAGCCAAGGGCACCTAGCGGGAGGGTATGAGCAGTTCTTC. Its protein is CASSQGHLAGGYEQFF.

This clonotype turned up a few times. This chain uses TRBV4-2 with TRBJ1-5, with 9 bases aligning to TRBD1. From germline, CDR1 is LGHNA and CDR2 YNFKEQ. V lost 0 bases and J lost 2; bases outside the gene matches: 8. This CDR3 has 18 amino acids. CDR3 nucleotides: TGTGCCAGCAGCCAAGATAACCGTTACAGGGGGCGCAATCAGCCCCAGCATTTT. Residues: CASSQDNRYRGRNQPQHF.

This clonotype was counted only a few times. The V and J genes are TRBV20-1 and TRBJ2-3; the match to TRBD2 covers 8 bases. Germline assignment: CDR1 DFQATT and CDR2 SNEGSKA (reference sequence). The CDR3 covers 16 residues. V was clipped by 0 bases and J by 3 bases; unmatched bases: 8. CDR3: CSARESWERGTDTQYF. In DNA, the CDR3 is TGCAGTGCTAGAGAATCATGGGAGCGGGGGACAGATACGCAGTATTTT.

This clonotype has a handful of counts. This CDR3 is CASSYITGGHNEQFF. CDR3 coding DNA: TGTGCCAGCAGTTACATCACGGGGGGCCACAATGAGCAGTTCTTC. V is TRBV6-5 and J is TRBJ2-1; tentative D call: TRBD2 (7 bases). CDR1 MNHEY and CDR2 SVGAGI come from the germline V gene. The CDR3 totals 15 residues. V was trimmed by 2 bases and J by 5 bases, leaving 13 bases between them.

The CDR3 sequence is CATSPQDRRLAKNIQYF. The CDR3 DNA reads as TGTGCCACCAGTCCGCAGGACAGGAGATTAGCCAAAAACATTCAGTACTTC. J is TRBJ2-4 and V is TRBV24-1; 7 bases are a match to TRBD1. The CDR3 has 17 residues. The V segment lost 6 bases and the J segment 0 bases; nucleotides outside the gene matches: 10. Per the germline V gene, CDR1 is KGHDR and CDR2 is SFDVKD.

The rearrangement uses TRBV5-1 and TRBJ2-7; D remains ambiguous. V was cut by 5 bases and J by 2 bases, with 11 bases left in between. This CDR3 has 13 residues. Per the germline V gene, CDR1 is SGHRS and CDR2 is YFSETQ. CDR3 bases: TGCGCCAGCAGTACAAGGAAGGCCTACGAGCAGTACTTC. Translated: CASSTRKAYEQYF.

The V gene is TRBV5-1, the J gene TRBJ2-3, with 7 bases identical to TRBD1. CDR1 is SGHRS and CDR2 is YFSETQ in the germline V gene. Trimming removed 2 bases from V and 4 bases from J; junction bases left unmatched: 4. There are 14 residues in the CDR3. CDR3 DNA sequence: TGCGCCAGCAGCTTCCAGGGGGTCCCAGATACGCAGTATTTT. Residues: CASSFQGVPDTQYF.

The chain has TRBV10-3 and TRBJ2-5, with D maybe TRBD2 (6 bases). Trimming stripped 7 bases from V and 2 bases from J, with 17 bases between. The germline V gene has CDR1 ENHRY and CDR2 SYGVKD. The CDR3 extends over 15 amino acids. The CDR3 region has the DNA TGTGCCATCACCCGAGACGGGACTGCTCAAGAGACCCAGTACTTC. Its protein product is CAITRDGTAQETQYF.

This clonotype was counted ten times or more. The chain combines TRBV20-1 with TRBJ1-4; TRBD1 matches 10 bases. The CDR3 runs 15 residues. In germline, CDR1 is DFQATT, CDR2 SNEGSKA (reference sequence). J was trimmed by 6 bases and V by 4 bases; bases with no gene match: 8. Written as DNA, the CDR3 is TGCAGTGCTATCCCTGGGGACAGGGGTTATGAAAAACTGTTTTTT. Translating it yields CSAIPGDRGYEKLFF.

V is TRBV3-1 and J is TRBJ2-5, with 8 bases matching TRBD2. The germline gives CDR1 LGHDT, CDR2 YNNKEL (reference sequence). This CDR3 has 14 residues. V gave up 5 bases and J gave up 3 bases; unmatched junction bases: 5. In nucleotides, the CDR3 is TGTGCCAGCAGCGCGCAGACTAGCGAAGAGACCCAGTACTTC. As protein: CASSAQTSEETQYF.

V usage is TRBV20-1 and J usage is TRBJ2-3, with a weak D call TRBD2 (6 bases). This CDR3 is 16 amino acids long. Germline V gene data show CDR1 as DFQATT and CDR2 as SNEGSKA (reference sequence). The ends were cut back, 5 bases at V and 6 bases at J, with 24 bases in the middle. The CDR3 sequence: CSAWGGTPTSPDTQYF. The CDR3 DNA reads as TGCAGTGCTTGGGGCGGGACTCCGACCTCCCCCGATACGCAGTATTTT.

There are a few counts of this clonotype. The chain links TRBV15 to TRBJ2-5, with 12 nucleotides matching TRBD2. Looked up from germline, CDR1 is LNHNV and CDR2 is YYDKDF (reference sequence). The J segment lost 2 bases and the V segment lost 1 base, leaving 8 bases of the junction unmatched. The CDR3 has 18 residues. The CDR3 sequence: CATSRGWATSGGQETQYF. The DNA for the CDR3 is TGTGCCACCAGCAGAGGTTGGGCGACTAGCGGGGGACAAGAGACCCAGTACTTC. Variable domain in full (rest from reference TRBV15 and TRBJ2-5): DAMVIQNPRYQVTQFGKPVTLSCSQTLNHNVMYWYQQKSSQAPKLLFHYYDKDFNNEADTPDNFQSRRPNTSFCFLDIRSPGLGDTAMYLCATSRGWATSGGQETQYFGPGTRLLVL.

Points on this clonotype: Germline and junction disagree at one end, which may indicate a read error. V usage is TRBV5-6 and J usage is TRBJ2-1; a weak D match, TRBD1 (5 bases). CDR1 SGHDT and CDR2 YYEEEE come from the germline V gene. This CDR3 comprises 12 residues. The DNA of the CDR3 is TGTGCCACCAGCACAAGGGCAGGGGAGCAGTTCTTC. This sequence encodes CATSTRAGEQFF.

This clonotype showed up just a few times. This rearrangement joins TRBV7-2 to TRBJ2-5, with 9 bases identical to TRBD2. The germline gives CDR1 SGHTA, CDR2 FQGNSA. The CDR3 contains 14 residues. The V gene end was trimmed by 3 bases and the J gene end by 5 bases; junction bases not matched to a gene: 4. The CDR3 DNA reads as TGTGCCAGCAGCTTGATGACTAGCGGTGAGACCCAGTACTTC. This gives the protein CASSLMTSGETQYF.

The CDR3 coding sequence is TGCGCCAGCAGCCAATCGACAGGGATAAGTGAAAAACTGTTTTTT. Residues: CASSQSTGISEKLFF. The V gene is TRBV4-3, the J gene TRBJ1-4, with 7 nucleotides matching TRBD1. The CDR3 loop spans 15 amino acids. Per the germline V gene, CDR1 is LGHNA and CDR2 is YSLEER. The junction had 7 bases not matched to a gene; V was cut back by 2 bases and J by 7 bases.